This paragraph covers one T cell receptor (beta chain) sequence. Its antigen remains undetermined. No qualities accompany the bases; no much larger clone lies one base away. The data stem from a study of CD8+ T cells in alopecia areata (dated by TCRdb to 2017 to 2018). As for the study more broadly: Treated patients were enrolled in an open-label pilot trial of oral tofacitinib, 5 to 10 mg twice daily, for moderate-to-severe alopecia areata. In treated patients, disease severity was measured using the SALT score, which gives the percentage of scalp surface area affected. Scalp clonality was compared across normal scalp (n=4), patchy alopecia areata scalp (n=8), and alopecia totalis/universalis scalp (n=8). Biopsies were taken from tofacitinib-treated patients at baseline and at 4 and 24 weeks of treatment, and a later scalp biopsy was taken in several of the tofacitinib-treated patients. Scalp tissue and sorted CD4+ and CD8+ peripheral blood T cells from patchy and totalis/universalis alopecia areata patients and from healthy controls were covered by human TCRbeta sequencing. To study T cell clonal expansion in alopecia areata, the researchers applied high-throughput TCRbeta sequencing to both the C3H/HeJ mouse model and human patients. TCRbeta CDR3 regions were amplified by immunoSEQ multiplex PCR with 35 Vbeta forward and 13 Jbeta reverse primers. RNA came from the PAXgene miRNA kit for fixed scalp, the miRNeasy kit for PBMCs, and the RNeasy kit for mouse skin. Tofacitinib was administered for 6 to 18 months, and 6 months of follow-up off drug were then conducted to assess delayed response and recurrence.

The receptor library was made with the immunoSEQ multiplex PCR assay. RNA was extracted from all samples and reverse transcribed into cDNA, which served as template for TCR sequencing. SuperScript III was used for first-strand cDNA synthesis, primed with a 2:1 mix of oligo-dT and random hexamers. Amplification bias was assessed with a synthetic immune receptor repertoire, and residual bias was removed computationally. The study's own analysis went as follows. Raw reads were preprocessed to remove errors, and CDR3 was defined by IMGT conventions from the conserved cysteine to phenylalanine. Clonality was calculated as 1 minus Shannon entropy normalized by log2 of the number of productive unique TCRs. Whether each scalp clone was CD4 or CD8 was inferred by checking scalp TCRbeta sequences against the CD4 and CD8 repertoires from sorted blood. TCRdb limited this immuneACCESS table to in-frame rearrangements with V and J called. A share of clones is missing; checked studies link under half to unresolved V genes, and the rest is unexplained. D and trimming were read from the DNA, whereas the V and J calls and clone size are those reported in that table. This sample is represented by about 250,000 clones; 60% of them were singletons. About 0.89% of the sample lies in the top ten.

Germline trimming amounts to 2 bases on V and 3 bases on J, with 6 as the count of junction bases outside the gene matches. CDR1 and CDR2 are read off the germline V gene as SQVTM and ANQGSEA. The CDR3 holds 16 amino acids from the cysteine to the phenylalanine. The CDR3 DNA has 48 bases and is translated from base 1. The sample's treatment or condition label is to be understood as: oral pan-JAK inhibitor, 5-10 mg twice daily. Lesional scalp punch biopsies and peripheral blood were collected from alopecia areata patients. PBMCs were isolated by density centrifugation and stained for CD3, CD4 and CD8, and CD4+ and CD8+ T cells were sorted on a FACSAria. Study-level results and caveats: TCR sequences shared between patients were less clear than in mice, possibly partly because of HLA diversity in the patient population. Because the treated cohort was small and had just a single nonresponder, larger studies are needed to establish links between baseline CD8+ expansion and response. Tofacitinib significantly lowered scalp clonality and the number of expanded CD8+ clones among the top 100 scalp clones. Many expanded lesional clones persisted in scalp and blood during tofacitinib treatment, which may partly explain relapse after stopping treatment. Scalp TCR repertoire analysis is complicated because resident alphabeta T cells in normal human skin are also sequenced, whereas mouse skin is dominated by gammadelta T cells. Compared with normal scalp, lesional scalp, particularly in alopecia totalis/universalis, had higher clonality and more expanded CD8+ clones, which suggests antigenic drive.

Source: CD4+ T cells sorted from blood, taken at roughly week 53, from a patient treated with tofacitinib. The receptor's source is a human donor with alopecia areata. The sequence is built from TRBV29-1 and TRBJ2-1, with 11 bases in between that match TRBD2. The sequence in DNA is TGCAGCGTTGAAAGAATGACTAGCGGGGTCTACAATGAGCAGTTCTTC. Translated, this gives CSVERMTSGVYNEQFF.